These 27 T cell receptor beta chains were sequenced from one sample in a study of OX40 agonist ivuxolimab in advanced cancers. This table comes from immunoSEQ multiplex PCR, and its TCRdb copy is limited to in-frame clones, with some not included. The repertoire holds 45,000 or so clones, with about 87% as singletons. The material sequenced was CD4+ or CD8+ T cells sorted from blood, taken in a trial of the OX40 agonist ivuxolimab. The receptors here all came from an adult with an advanced solid tumor such as melanoma, head and neck, liver or kidney cancer.

The rearrangement links TRBV6-6 to TRBJ2-1; D uncertain. V was shortened by 1 base and J by 8 bases, with 12 bases between the two germline ends. The CDR3 totals 14 residues. Germline CDR1 reads MNHNY; CDR2 reads SVGAGI (reference sequence). The CDR3 DNA reads as TGTGCCAGCAGTTACTGGTCTAGGTTGGATGAGCAGTTCTTC. It codes for CASSYWSRLDEQFF.

The chain employs TRBV28 and TRBJ2-1; 12 positions agree with TRBD2. CDR3 length: 15 amino acids. The germline CDR1 and CDR2 sequences are MDHEN and SYDVKM. The trim removed 3 bases at V and 9 bases at J, leaving 6 bases unmatched. Here the CDR3 reads CASSLTSGRFGEQFF. In DNA form, the CDR3 reads TGTGCCAGCAGTTTGACTAGCGGGAGATTTGGTGAGCAGTTCTTC.

This rearrangement joins TRBV4-1 to TRBJ2-1, with D possibly matching TRBD2 (5 bases). The CDR3 is made up of 13 amino acids. V shed 5 bases and J shed 6 bases, with 11 bases lying between them. Per the germline V gene, CDR1 is MGHRA and CDR2 is YSYEKL. The CDR3 nucleotides read TGCGCCAGCAGCACTAGAAACGGCAATGAGCAGTTCTTC. This gives the protein CASSTRNGNEQFF.

The gene calls are TRBV6-1 and TRBJ2-7; no clear D. Germline V gene lookup returns CDR1 MNHNS and CDR2 SASEGT. CDR3 size: 12 residues. V gave up 5 bases and J gave up 2 bases, with 7 bases separating them. The CDR3 coding sequence is TGTGCCAGCAGTCTACGGCCCTACGAGCAGTACTTC. Translating it yields CASSLRPYEQYF.

By proportion, this clone is medium-sized (0.01 to 0.1%). V gene TRBV4-1 combines with J gene TRBJ2-1; no reliable D call. The CDR3 is 15 residues long. The V end lost 0 bases, the J end lost 7 bases, and 13 bases lay between the germline ends. CDR1 MGHRA and CDR2 YSYEKL come from the germline V gene. In nucleotides, the CDR3 is TGCGCCAGCAGCCAAGACCAAGGTAGTAAAAATGAGCAGTTCTTC. Protein: CASSQDQGSKNEQFF.

The rearrangement joins TRBV29-1 to TRBJ1-2; 12 bases are shared with TRBD1. CDR3 size: 13 residues. Germline values: CDR1 SQVTM, CDR2 ANQGSEA. The V segment lost 7 bases and the J segment 6 bases; nucleotides outside the gene matches: 6. CDR3 sequence reads: CSAGTGGANGYTF. Written as DNA, the CDR3 is TGCAGCGCCGGGACAGGGGGCGCGAATGGCTACACCTTC.

In its sample, this clone was seen once. This sequence joins TRBV20-1 and TRBJ1-3, with D unclear. There are 11 residues in the CDR3. V lost 3 bases and J lost 0, with 0 bases in between. Germline lookup yields CDR1 DFQATT and CDR2 SNEGSKA (reference sequence). CDR3 sequence: CSASSGNTIYF. The CDR3 DNA sequence: TGCAGTGCTAGCTCTGGAAACACCATATATTTT.

The chain couples TRBV12-5 to TRBJ1-2, with D possibly TRBD1 on 5 matching bases. Germline V gene sequence: CDR1 LGHNT, CDR2 FRNRAP. V was trimmed by 5 bases and J by 2 bases, leaving 18 bases between them. The CDR3 contains 16 residues. CDR3 nucleotides: TGTGCTAGTGGTCCCGGGACCGCAGCGATAAACTATGGCTACACCTTC. Its translation is CASGPGTAAINYGYTF.

The J gene is TRBJ2-5, the V gene TRBV27; D remains unclear. CDR1 is MNHEY and CDR2 is SMNVEV in the germline V gene (reference sequence). CDR3 length equals 14 residues. V was shortened by 2 bases and J by 9 bases, with 16 bases between the two germline ends. CDR3 in amino acids: CASSLAGSRSAQYF. DNA of the CDR3: TGTGCCAGCAGTTTAGCCGGCTCCAGGAGCGCCCAGTACTTC.

This rearrangement joins TRBV7-9 to TRBJ2-1; 8 bases align to TRBD1. The germline CDR1 and CDR2 sequences are SEHNR and FQNEAQ (reference sequence). CDR3 length: 13 residues. The V segment lost 4 bases and the J segment 8 bases; nucleotides outside the gene matches: 4. CDR3 sequence reads: CASSSRGHDEQFF. The CDR3 DNA reads as TGTGCCAGCAGCTCCAGGGGGCACGATGAGCAGTTCTTC.

CDR3 bases: TGTGCCAGCTATGATCAGGGAACTAACTATGGCTACACCTTC. The encoded protein is CASYDQGTNYGYTF. The chain links TRBV7-9 to TRBJ1-2; D perhaps matches TRBD1 (5 bases). Trimming removed 8 bases from V and 0 bases from J, with 13 bases in between. CDR3 length: 14 residues. The germline CDR1 and CDR2 sequences are SEHNR and FQNEAQ (reference sequence).

The chain recombines TRBV6-5 with TRBJ2-1; D call uncertain. V was pared by 6 bases and J by 5 bases, with 11 bases between. Germline V gives CDR1 MNHEY, CDR2 SVGAGI. This CDR3 has 13 amino acids. The CDR3 reads CASSSNFHNEQFF. The CDR3, as DNA: TGTGCCAGCAGCTCGAACTTCCACAATGAGCAGTTCTTC.

Comments on this clone: A read error may be the cause here, since a much bigger clone is one base away. Other DNA sequences within the sample encode an identical CDR3. This sequence joins TRBV9 and TRBJ1-2; a possible D gene is TRBD1 (5 bases). The CDR3 sequence is 12 residues long. The V gene lost 10 bases and the J gene lost 4 bases, with 14 bases spanning the gap. Germline V gives CDR1 SGDLS, CDR2 YYNGEE. CDR3 amino acids: CARGGGIYGYTF. Written as DNA, the CDR3 is TGTGCCCGCGGTGGGGGGATCTATGGCTACACCTTC.

By share, this clone counts as medium-sized. The chain combines TRBV11-3 with TRBJ1-1, with D maybe TRBD1 (5 bases). CDR1 and CDR2 (germline): SGHNT, YENEEA. There are 13 residues in the CDR3. Between the trimmed V and J ends, which lost 9 bases and 0 bases, there was a span of 11 bases. The CDR3 DNA sequence: TGTGCCAGAAGGGGCTCGATGAACACTGAAGCTTTCTTT. It encodes CARRGSMNTEAFF. Based on the CDR3 plus reference TRBV11-3 and TRBJ1-1, the full variable domain is EAGVVQSPRYKIIEKKQPVAFWCNPISGHNTLYWYLQNLGQGPELLIRYENEEAVDDSQLPKDRFSAERLKGVDSTLKIQPAELGDSAVYLCARRGSMNTEAFFGQGTRLTVV.

The chain couples TRBV19 to TRBJ2-1, with 7 positions matching TRBD1. V was pared by 2 bases and J by 7 bases, with 5 bases of the junction left unmatched. In germline, CDR1 is LNHDA, CDR2 SQIVND (reference sequence). This CDR3 is 14 amino acids long. In nucleotides, the CDR3 is TGTGCCAGTAGTATATCTAGGGGGCAGAATGAGCAGTTCTTC. It codes for CASSISRGQNEQFF.

By share, this clone ranks as medium-sized. The CDR3 sequence: CASSAPRNTEAFF. The CDR3 DNA is TGTGCCAGCAGCGCCCCCAGGAACACTGAAGCTTTCTTT. The V gene is TRBV7-3, the J gene TRBJ1-1; D remains unclear. The CDR3 runs 13 residues. Germline lookup yields CDR1 SGHTA and CDR2 FQGTGA. V was clipped by 5 bases and J by 1 base, with 8 bases between them.

This sequence joins TRBV4-1 and TRBJ2-3; TRBD1 or TRBD2 may be the D gene (5 bases each). V was shortened by 0 bases and J by 1 base, with 14 bases between the two germline ends. CDR3 size: 17 residues. Germline CDR1 is MGHRA and CDR2 is YSYEKL. CDR3 sequence reads: CASSQEPGPGRTDTQYF. CDR3 DNA sequence: TGCGCCAGCAGCCAAGAACCGGGACCAGGACGCACAGATACGCAGTATTTT.

The V call is TRBV4-1, the J call TRBJ2-5, with D possibly being TRBD2 (6 bases). The germline V gene has CDR1 MGHRA and CDR2 YSYEKL. Trimming left V 0 bases short and J 0 bases short, with 11 bases between. This CDR3 is built from 16 residues. CDR3 amino acids: CASSQDEGLHQETQYF. For the CDR3, the DNA is TGCGCCAGCAGCCAAGATGAGGGACTCCACCAAGAGACCCAGTACTTC.

This chain uses TRBV7-9 with TRBJ2-2; D is unresolved. This CDR3 has 11 residues. V was cut by 6 bases and J by 6 bases, with 5 bases left in between. CDR1 and CDR2 (germline): SEHNR, FQNEAQ (reference sequence). The CDR3 region has the DNA TGTGCCAGCAGGGAATCCGGGGAGCTGTTTTTT. Its protein product is CASRESGELFF.

The chain links TRBV23-1 to TRBJ2-1; D might be TRBD2 (5 bases). TRBV23-1 belongs to the ORF category, with a function that is uncertain. This CDR3 has 14 residues. The V end was cut by 7 bases, the J end by 10 bases, with 20 bases between. In DNA form, the CDR3 reads TGCGCCAGCATTGGGAAGGAGGTCTTCGGAGAGCAGTTCTTC. It translates to CASIGKEVFGEQFF.

In this sample, this clone turned up once. The chain employs TRBV28 and TRBJ1-4; a possible D gene is TRBD1 (5 bases). This CDR3 contains 16 residues. Germline V gene data show CDR1 as MDHEN and CDR2 as SYDVKM. Trimming cost V 2 bases and J 3 bases, with 13 bases left between them. CDR3 nucleotide sequence: TGTGCCAGCAGTTTAGGACTGGGGGTATCTAATGAAAAACTGTTTTTT. Translated, it gives CASSLGLGVSNEKLFF. The whole variable domain, remainder taken from reference TRBV28 and TRBJ1-4, is DVKVTQSSRYLVKRTGEKVFLECVQDMDHENMFWYRQDPGLGLRLIYFSYDVKMKEKGDIPEGYSVSREKKERFSLILESASTNQTSMYLCASSLGLGVSNEKLFFGSGTQLSVL.

This clone is large (0.1 to 1%) by share. In DNA, the CDR3 is TGTGCCAGCAGCCTGGGACAGGGAGCCTATGGCTACACCTTC. Translation: CASSLGQGAYGYTF. The chain uses TRBV14 and TRBJ1-2, with TRBD1 matching over 9 bases. Germline assignment: CDR1 SGHDN and CDR2 FVKESK. Trimming took 4 bases from V and 4 from J; bases not matched to a gene: 4. CDR3 length: 14 amino acids.

CDR3 sequence: CASSENQGQETQYF. CDR3 in DNA: TGTGCCAGCAGCGAGAACCAGGGGCAAGAGACCCAGTACTTC. The V gene is TRBV13, the J gene TRBJ2-5; perhaps TRBD1 as D (6 bases). Germline CDR1 and CDR2: PRHDT and FYEKMQ (reference sequence). The CDR3 totals 14 residues. The germline V and J ends were trimmed by 5 bases and 2 bases, with 12 bases remaining between them.

A few counts support this clone. V gene TRBV27 combines with J gene TRBJ2-7; a weak D match, TRBD2 (6 bases). Looked up from germline, CDR1 is MNHEY and CDR2 is SMNVEV (reference sequence). This CDR3 has 11 amino acids. Trimming took off 8 bases at V and 5 bases at J, with 10 bases between the two ends. CDR3 protein: CASGRENEQYF. The CDR3 bases are TGTGCCAGCGGACGGGAGAACGAGCAGTACTTC.

This chain links TRBV6-5 with TRBJ2-5; D is possibly TRBD2 (5 bases). V was clipped by 5 bases and J by 4 bases, with 14 bases between them. This CDR3 is built from 14 residues. The germline CDR1 and CDR2 sequences are MNHEY and SVGAGI. The CDR3 DNA is TGTGCCAGCAGTATGAACGGGGTCTCAGAGACCCAGTACTTC. Amino acid sequence: CASSMNGVSETQYF.

V gene TRBV7-9 combines with J gene TRBJ1-5; 7 nucleotides match TRBD1. Germline V gene lookup returns CDR1 SEHNR and CDR2 FQNEAQ (reference sequence). With V trimmed by 5 bases and J by 5 bases, 12 bases remained unmatched. The CDR3 is 16 residues long. The CDR3 reads CASSDVRQGADQPQHF. The CDR3 DNA reads TGTGCCAGCAGCGACGTACGACAGGGAGCCGATCAGCCCCAGCATTTT.

The chain is built from TRBV13 and TRBJ2-3; D unclear. This CDR3 is 12 amino acids long. Germline CDR1 is PRHDT and CDR2 is FYEKMQ (reference sequence). The V gene lost 1 base and the J gene lost 11 bases, with 10 bases spanning the gap. The CDR3 protein is CASSLDVEMQYF. The CDR3, as DNA: TGTGCCAGCAGCTTAGATGTGGAGATGCAGTATTTT. Combining the CDR3 with reference TRBV13 and TRBJ2-3 gives the whole variable domain AAGVIQSPRHLIKEKRETATLKCYPIPRHDTVYWYQQGPGQDPQFLISFYEKMQSDKGSIPDRFSAQQFSDYHSELNMSSLELGDSALYFCASSLDVEMQYFGPGTRLTVL.